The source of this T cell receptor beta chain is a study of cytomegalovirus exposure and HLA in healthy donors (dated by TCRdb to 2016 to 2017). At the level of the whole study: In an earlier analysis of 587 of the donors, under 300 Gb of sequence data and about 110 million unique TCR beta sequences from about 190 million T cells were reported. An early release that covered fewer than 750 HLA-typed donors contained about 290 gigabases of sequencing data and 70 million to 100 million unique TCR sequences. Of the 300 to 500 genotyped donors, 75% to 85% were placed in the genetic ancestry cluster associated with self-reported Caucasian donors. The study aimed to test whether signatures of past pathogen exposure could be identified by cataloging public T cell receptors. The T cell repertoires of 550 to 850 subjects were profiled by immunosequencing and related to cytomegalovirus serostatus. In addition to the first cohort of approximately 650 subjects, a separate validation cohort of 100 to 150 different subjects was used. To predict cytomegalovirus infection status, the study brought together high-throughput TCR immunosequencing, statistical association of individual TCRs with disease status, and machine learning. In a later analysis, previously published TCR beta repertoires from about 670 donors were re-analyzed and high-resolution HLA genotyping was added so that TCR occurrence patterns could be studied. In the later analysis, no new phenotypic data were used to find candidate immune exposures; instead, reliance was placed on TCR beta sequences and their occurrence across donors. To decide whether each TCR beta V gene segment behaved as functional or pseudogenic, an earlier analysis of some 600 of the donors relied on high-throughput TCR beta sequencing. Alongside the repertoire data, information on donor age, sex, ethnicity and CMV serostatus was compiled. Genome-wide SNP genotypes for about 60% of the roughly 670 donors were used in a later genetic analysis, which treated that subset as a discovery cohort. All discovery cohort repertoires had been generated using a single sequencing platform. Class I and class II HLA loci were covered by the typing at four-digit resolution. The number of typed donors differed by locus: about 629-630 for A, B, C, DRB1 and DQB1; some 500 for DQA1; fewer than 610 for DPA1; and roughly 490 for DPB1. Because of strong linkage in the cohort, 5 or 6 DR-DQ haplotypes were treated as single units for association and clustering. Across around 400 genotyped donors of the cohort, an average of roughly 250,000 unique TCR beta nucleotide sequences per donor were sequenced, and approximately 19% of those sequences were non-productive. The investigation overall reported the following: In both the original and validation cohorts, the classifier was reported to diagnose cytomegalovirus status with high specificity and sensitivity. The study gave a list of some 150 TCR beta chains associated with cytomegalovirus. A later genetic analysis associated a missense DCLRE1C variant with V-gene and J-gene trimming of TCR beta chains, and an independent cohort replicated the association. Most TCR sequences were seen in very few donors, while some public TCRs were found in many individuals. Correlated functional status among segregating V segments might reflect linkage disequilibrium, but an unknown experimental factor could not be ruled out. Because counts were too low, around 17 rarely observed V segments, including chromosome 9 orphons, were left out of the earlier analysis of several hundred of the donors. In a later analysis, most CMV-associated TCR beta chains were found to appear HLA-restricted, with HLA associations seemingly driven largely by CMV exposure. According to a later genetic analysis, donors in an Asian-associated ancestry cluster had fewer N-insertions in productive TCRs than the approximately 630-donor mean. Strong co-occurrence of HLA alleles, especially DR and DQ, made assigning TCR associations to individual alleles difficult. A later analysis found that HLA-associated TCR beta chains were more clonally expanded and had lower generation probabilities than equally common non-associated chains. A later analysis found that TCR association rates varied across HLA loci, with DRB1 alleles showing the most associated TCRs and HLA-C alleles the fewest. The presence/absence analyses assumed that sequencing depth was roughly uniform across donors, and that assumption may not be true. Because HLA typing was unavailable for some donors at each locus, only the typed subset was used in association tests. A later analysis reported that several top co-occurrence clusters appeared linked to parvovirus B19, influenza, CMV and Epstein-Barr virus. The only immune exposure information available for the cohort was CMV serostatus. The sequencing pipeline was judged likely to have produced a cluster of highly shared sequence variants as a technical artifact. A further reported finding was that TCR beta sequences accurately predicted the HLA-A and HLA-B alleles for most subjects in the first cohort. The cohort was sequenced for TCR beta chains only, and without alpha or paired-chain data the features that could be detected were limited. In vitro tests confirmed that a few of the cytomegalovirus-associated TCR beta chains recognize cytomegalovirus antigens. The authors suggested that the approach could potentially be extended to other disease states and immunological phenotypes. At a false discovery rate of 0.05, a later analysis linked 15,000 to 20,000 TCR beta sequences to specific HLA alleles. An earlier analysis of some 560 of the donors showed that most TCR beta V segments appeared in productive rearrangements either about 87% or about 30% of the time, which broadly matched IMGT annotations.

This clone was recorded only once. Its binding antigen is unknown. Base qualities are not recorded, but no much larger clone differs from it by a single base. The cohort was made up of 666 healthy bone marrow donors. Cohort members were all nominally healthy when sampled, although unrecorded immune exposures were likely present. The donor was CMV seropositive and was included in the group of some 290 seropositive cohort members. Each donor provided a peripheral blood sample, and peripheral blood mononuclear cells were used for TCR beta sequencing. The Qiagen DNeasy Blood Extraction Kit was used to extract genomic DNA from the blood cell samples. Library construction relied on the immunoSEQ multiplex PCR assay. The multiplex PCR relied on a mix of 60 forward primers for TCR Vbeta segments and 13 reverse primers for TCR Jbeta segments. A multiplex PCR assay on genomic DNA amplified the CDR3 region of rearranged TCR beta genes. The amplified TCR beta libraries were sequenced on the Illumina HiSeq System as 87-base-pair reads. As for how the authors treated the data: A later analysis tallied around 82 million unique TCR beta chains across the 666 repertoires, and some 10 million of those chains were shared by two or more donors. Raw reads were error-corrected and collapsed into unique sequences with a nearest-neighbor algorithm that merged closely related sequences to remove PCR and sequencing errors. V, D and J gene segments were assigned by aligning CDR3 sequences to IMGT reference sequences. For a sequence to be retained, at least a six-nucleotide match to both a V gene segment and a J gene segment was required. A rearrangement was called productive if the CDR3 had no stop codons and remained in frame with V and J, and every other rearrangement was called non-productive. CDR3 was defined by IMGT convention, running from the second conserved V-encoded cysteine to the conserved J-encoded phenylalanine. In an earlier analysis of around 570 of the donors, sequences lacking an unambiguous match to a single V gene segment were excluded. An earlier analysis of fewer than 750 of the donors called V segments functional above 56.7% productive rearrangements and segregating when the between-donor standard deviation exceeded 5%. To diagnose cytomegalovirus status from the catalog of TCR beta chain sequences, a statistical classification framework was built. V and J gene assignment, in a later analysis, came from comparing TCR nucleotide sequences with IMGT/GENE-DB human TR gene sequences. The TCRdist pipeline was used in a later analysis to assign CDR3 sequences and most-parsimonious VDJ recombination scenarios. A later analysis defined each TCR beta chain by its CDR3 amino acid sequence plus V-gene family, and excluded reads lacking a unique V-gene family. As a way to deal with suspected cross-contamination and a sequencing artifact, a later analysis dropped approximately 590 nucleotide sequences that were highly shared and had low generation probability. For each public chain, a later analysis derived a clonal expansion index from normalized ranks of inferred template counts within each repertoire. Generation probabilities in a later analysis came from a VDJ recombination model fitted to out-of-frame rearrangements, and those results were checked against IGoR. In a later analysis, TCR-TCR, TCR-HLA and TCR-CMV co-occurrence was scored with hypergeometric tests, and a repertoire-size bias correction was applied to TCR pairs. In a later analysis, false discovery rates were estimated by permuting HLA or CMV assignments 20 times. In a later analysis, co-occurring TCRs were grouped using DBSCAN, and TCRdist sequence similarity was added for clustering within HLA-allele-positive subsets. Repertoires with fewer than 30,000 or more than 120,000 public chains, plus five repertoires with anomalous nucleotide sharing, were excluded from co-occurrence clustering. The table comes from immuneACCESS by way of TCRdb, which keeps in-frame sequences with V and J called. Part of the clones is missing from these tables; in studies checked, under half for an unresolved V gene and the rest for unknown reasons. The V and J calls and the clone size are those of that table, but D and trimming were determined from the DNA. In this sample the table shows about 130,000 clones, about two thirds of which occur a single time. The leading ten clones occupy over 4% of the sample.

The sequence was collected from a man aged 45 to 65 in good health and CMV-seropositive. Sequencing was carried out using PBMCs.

The nucleotides are TGTGCCAGTAGTCCCCCGGACAGAATGAACACTGAAGCTTTCTTT. Its protein reads: CASSPPDRMNTEAFF. The chain links TRBV19 with TRBJ1-1, and perhaps TRBD1 as D gene, on 6 matching bases. Taken from the germline V gene (reference sequence), the CDR1 and CDR2 loops are LNHDA and SQIVND. V loses 5 bases of germline sequence and J loses 0 bases, and the interval between the two ends is 13 bases. From cysteine to phenylalanine, the CDR3 is 15 amino acids long. Here the CDR3 DNA is all that survives: 45 bases in frame from base 1.